Detailed here is one T cell receptor (beta chain). Its specificity is not known. This PCR relied on a set of 60 Vbeta primers and 13 Jbeta primers. Profiling relied on immunoSEQ multiplex PCR, and the TCRdb table lists in-frame clones only, not all of them. The sample consists of under 250,000 clones, roughly 85% of them appearing once. These data belong to a study of cytomegalovirus exposure and HLA in healthy donors. Study-level points and caveats: Accurate HLA-A and HLA-B prediction from TCR beta sequences was reported for most subjects.

Germline V CDR1 and CDR2: KGHSH, LQKENI. The CDR3 sequence is 14 residues long. V lost 4 bases to trimming and J lost 3 bases, with 12 bases between them. The chain employs TRBV18 and TRBJ1-1; unclear D gene. The receptor's source is a woman aged 50 to 65 in good health and CMV-seronegative. The sequencing sample was made of PBMCs. Here the CDR3 reads CASSLQTEDTEAFF. CDR3 nucleotide sequence: TGTGCCAGCTCACTCCAAACAGAAGACACTGAAGCTTTCTTT.